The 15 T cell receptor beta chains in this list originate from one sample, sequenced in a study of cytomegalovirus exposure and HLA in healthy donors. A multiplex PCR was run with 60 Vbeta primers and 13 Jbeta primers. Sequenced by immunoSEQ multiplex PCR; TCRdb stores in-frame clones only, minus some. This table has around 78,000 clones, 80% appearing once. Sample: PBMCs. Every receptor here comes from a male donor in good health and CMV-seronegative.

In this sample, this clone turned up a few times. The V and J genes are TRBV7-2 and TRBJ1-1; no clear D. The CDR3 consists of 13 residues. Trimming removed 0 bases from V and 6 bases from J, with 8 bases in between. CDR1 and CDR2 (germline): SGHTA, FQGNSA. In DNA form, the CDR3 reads TGTGCCAGCAGCTTAGCGATTATAGCTGAAGCTTTCTTT. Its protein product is CASSLAIIAEAFF.

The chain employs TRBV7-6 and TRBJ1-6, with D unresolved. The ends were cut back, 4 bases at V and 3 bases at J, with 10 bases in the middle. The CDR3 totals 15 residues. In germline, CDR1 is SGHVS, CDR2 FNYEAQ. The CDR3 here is CASSSRQIYNSPLHF. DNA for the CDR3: TGTGCCAGCAGCTCCCGACAAATCTATAATTCACCCCTCCACTTT.

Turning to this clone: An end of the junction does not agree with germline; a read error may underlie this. In DNA form, the CDR3 reads TGTGCCAGCAGTTGGCAGACAGGGAATATCGGCAATCAGCCCCAGAATTTT. Its protein is CASSWQTGNIGNQPQNF. J is TRBJ1-5 and V is TRBV28; 7 nucleotides line up with TRBD1. Germline CDR1 is MDHEN and CDR2 is SYDVKM. CDR3 length: 17 amino acids.

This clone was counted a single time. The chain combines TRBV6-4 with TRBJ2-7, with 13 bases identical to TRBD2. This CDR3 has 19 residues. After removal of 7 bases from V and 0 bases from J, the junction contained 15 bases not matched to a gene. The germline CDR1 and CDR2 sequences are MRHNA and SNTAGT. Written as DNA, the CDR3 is TGTGCCAGCACCGCCACGGGACTAGCGGGGCTTCGTTGCTCCTACGAGCAGTACTTC. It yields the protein CASTATGLAGLRCSYEQYF.

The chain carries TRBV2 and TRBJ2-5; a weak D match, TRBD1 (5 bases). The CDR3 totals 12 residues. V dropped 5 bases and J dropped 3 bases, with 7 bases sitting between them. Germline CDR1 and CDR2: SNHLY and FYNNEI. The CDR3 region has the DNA TGTGCCAGCAGTTGGACAAAAGAGACCCAGTACTTC. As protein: CASSWTKETQYF.

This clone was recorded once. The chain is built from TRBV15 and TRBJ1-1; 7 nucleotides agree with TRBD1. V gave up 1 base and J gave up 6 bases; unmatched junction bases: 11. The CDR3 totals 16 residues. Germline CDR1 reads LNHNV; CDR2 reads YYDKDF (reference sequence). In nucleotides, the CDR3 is TGTGCCACCAGCAGAGTATTCGGGCAGGGGGACCCTGAAGCTTTCTTT. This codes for CATSRVFGQGDPEAFF.

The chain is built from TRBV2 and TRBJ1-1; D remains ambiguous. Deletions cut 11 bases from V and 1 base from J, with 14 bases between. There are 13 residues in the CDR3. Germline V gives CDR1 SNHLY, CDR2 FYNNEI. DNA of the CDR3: TGTGCCTCTAGCTTGGGCGAGAACACTGAAGCTTTCTTT. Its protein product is CASSLGENTEAFF.

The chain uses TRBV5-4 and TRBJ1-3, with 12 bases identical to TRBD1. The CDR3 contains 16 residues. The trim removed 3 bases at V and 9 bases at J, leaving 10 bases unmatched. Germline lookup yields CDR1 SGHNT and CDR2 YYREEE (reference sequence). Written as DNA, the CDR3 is TGTGCCAGCAGCTCCGGGACAGGGGGCGCTGGGAGCACCATATATTTT. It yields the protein CASSSGTGGAGSTIYF.

This chain's CDR3 is CASSASITSLEDGEQFF. In nucleotides, the CDR3 is TGTGCCAGCAGCGCTTCAATAACTAGCCTTGAGGATGGGGAGCAGTTCTTC. V is TRBV9 and J is TRBJ2-1, with D tentatively TRBD2 (6 bases). The CDR3 sequence is 17 residues long. Trimming shortened V by 3 bases and J by 10 bases, and 26 bases separated the two germline ends. CDR1 is SGDLS and CDR2 is YYNGEE in the germline V gene.

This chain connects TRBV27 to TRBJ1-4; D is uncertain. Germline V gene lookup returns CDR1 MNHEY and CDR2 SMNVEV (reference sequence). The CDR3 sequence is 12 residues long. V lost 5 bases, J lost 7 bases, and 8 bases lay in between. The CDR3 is CASSGRGEKLFF. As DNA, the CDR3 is TGTGCCAGCAGTGGCCGGGGTGAAAAACTGTTTTTT.

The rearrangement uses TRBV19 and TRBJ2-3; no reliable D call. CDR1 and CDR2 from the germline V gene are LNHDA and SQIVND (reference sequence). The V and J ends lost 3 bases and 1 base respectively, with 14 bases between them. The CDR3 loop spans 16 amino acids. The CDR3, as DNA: TGTGCCAGTAGTATTCTGGTCGACCGGGGCACAGATACGCAGTATTTT. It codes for CASSILVDRGTDTQYF.

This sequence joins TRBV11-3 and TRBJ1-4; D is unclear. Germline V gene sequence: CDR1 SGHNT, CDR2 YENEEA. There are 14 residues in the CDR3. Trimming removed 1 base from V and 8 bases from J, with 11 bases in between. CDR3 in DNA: TGTGCCAGCAGCTTAGGGGCGTCGGTGGAAAAACTGTTTTTT. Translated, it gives CASSLGASVEKLFF.

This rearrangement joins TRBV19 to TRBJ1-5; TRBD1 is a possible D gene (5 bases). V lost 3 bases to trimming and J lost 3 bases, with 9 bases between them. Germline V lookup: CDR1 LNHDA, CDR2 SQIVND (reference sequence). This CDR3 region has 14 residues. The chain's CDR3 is CASSIDRDNQPQHF. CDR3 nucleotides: TGTGCCAGTAGTATCGACAGAGACAATCAGCCCCAGCATTTT.

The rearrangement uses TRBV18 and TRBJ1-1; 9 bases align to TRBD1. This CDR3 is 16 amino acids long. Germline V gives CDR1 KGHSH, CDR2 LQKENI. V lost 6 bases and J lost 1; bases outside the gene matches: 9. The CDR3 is CASSRDPGQGNTEAFF. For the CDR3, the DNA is TGTGCCAGCTCGCGTGATCCGGGACAGGGGAACACTGAAGCTTTCTTT.

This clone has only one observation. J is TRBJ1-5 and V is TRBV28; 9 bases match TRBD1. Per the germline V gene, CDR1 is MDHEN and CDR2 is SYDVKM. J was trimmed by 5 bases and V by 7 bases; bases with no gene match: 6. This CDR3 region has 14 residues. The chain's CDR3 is CASNLRDRDQPQHF. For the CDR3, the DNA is TGTGCCAGCAACCTCCGGGACAGGGATCAGCCCCAGCATTTT. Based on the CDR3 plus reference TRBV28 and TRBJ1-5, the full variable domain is DVKVTQSSRYLVKRTGEKVFLECVQDMDHENMFWYRQDPGLGLRLIYFSYDVKMKEKGDIPEGYSVSREKKERFSLILESASTNQTSMYLCASNLRDRDQPQHFGDGTRLSIL.